This entry describes one T cell receptor beta chain. This clonotype has a handful of counts. It lacks a known antigen. Per-base qualities were not stored, and no clone one base away is much larger. The sample belongs to a study of T-cell memory formation after mild COVID-19 (dated by TCRdb to the early 2020s). Turning to the overall study: TCR sequence clusters from the two donors were largely donor specific. In two donors, T-cell clones that expanded and contracted after mild COVID-19 were followed by sequencing TCRalpha and TCRbeta repertoires longitudinally. Two young, previously healthy adult volunteers made up the cohort, one male and one female.

Ficoll-Paque density gradient centrifugation was the method used to isolate PBMCs. Paper-wide results and their limitations: The second-wave clones that peaked on day 37 were not confirmed to be SARS-CoV-2 specific. The study included only a couple of mild cases, and larger cohorts that include severe cases with pre-infection samples were judged to be necessary. Contracting CD4+ clones turned up mainly in the CM and EM memory subsets, whereas EMRA was where CD8+ clones were enriched. Clones that contracted from day 15 to 85 showed balanced CD4/CD8 phenotypes, whereas a second wave of clones that expanded from day 15 to 37 leaned towards CD4+. The detection of some responding clones in pre-infection memory suggests that pre-existing cross-reactive memory T cells joined the SARS-CoV-2 response.

Including cysteine and phenylalanine, the CDR3 has 13 amino acids. The CDR3 DNA has 39 bases and is translated from base 1. CDR1 and CDR2, per the germline V gene, are SGHRS and YFSETQ. V is reduced by 0 bases and J by 5 bases, leaving a spacing of 8 bases between them. This sample was sequenced with an Illumina NovaSeq 6000. Using 5'RACE with constant-segment primers, TCRalpha and TCRbeta cDNA libraries were constructed, with sample barcodes and unique molecular identifiers added in the process. Trizol reagent was used to extract RNA from every sample. Libraries were amplified in two PCR steps, with a second sample barcode and Illumina TruSeq adapters added in the second step. Libraries were sequenced on an Illumina NovaSeq with 2 x 150 bp paired-end reads. The authors processed their data as follows. With migec v1.2.7, reads were demultiplexed and then collapsed into UMI-guided consensus sequences. Using mixcr v2.1.11, UMI consensuses were aligned to TRA and TRB V and J templates and then assembled into clonotypes. A clonotype was counted as expanded or contracted only if both edgeR and NoisET called the change significant, with noise models trained on biological replicates. edgeR calls used a false discovery rate-adjusted p below 0.01 and a log2 fold-change threshold of 1. As an exploratory analysis of dynamics, max-normalized trajectories of the 1000 most abundant clonotypes were examined by PCA with hierarchical clustering. The CD4 or CD8 phenotype of responding clones was assigned using the separately sequenced CD4+ and CD8+ repertoires. TCRdb reworked the public reads: Q25 trimming with fastp, MiXCR clone assembly, productive beta chains retained. Under each unique CDR3 protein, matching rows form one entry showing the most common genes and DNA. The V and J calls, along with clone size, are taken from TCRdb and not from the paper's own processing. For this sample there are 40,000 or so distinct CDR3 sequences; around 6.6% appear just once. The ten largest clones represent 0.65% to 0.85% of the sample.

The receptor chain draws on TRBV5-1 and TRBJ1-2; a tentative D call is TRBD1 (5 bases match). The specimen sequenced was PBMCs or a T cell subset sorted from them (not recorded which). This TCR was recovered from an adult who had mild COVID-19 (a few samples of this study predate the infection). The sample titles of this study are shuffled in the database, so cell type and time point are left out. The DNA sequence is as follows: TGCGCCAGCAGCTTGGACAGGCTTTATGGCTACACCTTC. Translated, this is CASSLDRLYGYTF.